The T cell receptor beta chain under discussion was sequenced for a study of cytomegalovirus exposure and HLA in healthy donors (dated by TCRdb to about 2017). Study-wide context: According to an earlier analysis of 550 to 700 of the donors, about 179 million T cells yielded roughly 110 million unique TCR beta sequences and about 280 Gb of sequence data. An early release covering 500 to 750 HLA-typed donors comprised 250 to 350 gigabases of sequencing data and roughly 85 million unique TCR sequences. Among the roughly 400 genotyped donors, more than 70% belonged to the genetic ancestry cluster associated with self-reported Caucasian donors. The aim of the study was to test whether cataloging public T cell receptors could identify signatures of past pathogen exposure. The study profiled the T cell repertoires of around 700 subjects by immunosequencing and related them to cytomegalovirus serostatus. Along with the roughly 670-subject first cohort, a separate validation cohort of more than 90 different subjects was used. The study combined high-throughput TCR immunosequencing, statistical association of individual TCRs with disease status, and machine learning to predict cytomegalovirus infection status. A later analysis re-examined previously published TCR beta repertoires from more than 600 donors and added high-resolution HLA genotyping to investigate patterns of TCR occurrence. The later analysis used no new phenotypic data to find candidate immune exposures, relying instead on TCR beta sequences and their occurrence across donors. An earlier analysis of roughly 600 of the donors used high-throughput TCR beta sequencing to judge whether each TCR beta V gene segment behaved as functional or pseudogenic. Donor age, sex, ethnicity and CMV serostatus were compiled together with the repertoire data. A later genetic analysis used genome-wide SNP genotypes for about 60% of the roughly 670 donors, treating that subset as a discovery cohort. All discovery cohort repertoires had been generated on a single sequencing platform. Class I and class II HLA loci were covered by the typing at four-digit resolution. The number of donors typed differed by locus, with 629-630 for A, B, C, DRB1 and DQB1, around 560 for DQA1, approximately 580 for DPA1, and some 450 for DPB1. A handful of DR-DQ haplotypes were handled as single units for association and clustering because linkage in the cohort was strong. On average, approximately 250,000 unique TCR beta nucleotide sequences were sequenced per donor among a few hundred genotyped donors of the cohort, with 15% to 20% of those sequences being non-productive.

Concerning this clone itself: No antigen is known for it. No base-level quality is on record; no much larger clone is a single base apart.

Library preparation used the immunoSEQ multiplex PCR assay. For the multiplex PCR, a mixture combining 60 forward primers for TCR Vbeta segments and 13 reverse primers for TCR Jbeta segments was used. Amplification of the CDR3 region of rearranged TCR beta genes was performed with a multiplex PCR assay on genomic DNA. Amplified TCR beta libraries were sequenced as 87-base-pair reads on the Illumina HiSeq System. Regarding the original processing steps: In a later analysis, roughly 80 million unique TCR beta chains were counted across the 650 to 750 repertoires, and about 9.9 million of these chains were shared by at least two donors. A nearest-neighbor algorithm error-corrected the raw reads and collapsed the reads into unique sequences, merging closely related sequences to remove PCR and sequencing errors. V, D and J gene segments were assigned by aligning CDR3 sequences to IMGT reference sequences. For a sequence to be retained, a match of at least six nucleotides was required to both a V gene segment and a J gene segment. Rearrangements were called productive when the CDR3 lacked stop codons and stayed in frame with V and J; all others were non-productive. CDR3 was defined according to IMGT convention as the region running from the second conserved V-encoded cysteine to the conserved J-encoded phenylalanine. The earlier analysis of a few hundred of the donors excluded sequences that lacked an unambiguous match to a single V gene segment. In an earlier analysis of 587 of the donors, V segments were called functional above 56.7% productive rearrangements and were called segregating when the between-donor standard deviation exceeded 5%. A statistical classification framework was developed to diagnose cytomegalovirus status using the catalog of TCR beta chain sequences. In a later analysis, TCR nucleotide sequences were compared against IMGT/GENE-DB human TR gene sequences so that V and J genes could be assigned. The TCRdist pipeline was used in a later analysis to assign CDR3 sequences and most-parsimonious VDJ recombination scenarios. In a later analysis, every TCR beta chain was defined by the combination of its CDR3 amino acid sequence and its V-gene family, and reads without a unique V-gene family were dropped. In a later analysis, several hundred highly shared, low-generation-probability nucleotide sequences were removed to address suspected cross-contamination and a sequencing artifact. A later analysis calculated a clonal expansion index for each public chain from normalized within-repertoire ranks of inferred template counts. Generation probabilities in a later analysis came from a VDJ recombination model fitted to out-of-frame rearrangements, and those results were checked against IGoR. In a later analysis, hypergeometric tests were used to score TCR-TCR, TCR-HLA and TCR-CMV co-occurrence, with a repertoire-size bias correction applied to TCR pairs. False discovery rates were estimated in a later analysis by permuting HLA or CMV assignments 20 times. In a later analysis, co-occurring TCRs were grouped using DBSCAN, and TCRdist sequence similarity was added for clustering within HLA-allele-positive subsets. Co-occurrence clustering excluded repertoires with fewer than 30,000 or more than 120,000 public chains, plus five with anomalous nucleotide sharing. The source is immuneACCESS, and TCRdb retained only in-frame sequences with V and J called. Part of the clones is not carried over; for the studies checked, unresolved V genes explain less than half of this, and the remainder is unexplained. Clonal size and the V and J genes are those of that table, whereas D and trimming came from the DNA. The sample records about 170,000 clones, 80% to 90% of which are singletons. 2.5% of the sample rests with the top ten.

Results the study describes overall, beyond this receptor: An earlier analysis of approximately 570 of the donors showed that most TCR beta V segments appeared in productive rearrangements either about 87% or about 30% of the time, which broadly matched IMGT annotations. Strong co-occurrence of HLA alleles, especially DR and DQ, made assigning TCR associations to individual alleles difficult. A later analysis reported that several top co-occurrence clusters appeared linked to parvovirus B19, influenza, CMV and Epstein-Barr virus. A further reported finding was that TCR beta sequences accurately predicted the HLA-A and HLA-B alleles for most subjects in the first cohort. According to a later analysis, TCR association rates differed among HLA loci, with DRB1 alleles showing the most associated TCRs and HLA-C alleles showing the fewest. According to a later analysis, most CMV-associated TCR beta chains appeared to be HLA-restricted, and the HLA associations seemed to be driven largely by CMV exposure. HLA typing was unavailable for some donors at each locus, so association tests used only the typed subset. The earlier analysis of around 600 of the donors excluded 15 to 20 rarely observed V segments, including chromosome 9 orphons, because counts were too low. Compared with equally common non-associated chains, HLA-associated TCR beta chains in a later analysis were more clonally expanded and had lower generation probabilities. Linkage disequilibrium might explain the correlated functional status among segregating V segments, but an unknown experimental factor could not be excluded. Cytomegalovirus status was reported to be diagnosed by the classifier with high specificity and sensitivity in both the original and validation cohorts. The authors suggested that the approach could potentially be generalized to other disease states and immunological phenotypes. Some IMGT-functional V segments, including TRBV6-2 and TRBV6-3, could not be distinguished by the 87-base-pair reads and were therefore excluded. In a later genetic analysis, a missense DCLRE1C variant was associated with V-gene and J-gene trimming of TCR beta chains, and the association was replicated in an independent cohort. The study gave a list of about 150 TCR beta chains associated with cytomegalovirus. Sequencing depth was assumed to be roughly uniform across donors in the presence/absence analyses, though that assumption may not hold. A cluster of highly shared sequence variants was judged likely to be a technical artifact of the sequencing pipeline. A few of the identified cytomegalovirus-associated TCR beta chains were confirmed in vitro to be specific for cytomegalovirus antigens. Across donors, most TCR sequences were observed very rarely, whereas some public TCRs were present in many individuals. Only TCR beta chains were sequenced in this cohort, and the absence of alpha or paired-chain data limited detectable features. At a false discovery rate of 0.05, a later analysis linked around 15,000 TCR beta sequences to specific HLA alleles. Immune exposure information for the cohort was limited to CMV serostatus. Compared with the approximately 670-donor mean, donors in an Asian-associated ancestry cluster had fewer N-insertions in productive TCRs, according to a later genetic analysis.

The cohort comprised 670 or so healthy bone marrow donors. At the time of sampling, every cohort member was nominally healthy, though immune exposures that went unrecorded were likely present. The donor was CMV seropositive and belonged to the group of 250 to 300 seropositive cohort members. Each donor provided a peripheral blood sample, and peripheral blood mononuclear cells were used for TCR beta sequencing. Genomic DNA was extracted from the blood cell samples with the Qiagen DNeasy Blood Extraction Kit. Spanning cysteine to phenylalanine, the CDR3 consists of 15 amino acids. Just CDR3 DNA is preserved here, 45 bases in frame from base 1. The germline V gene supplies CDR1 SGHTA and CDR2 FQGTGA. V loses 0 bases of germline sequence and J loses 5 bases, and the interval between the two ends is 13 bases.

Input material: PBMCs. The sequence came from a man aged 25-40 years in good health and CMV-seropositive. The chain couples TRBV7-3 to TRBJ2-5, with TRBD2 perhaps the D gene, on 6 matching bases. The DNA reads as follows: TGTGCCAGCAGCTTAACCTCGCATCGGGGGGAGACCCAGTACTTC. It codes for CASSLTSHRGETQYF.